The present T cell receptor (beta chain) was sequenced within a study of blood T cell repertoires in COVID-19. Looked up from germline, CDR1 is SGHVS and CDR2 is FNYEAQ. The CDR3 extends over 16 amino acids. V lost 5 bases, J lost 1 base, and 8 bases stayed unmatched. The method was immunoSEQ multiplex PCR; TCRdb's version includes in-frame clones alone and lacks a portion of them. The sample lists 270,000 or so clones; around 93% were seen once. This chain links TRBV7-6 with TRBJ2-7; 10 bases align to TRBD2. The TCR was taken from a man aged 40-49 years who had been exposed to COVID-19. Sequencing was performed on PBMCs or T cells enriched from blood (not recorded which). The CDR3, as DNA: TGTGCCAGCAGCGCTGCTTTAGCGGGAGGTTCCTACGAGCAGTACTTC. Translated: CASSAALAGGSYEQYF.